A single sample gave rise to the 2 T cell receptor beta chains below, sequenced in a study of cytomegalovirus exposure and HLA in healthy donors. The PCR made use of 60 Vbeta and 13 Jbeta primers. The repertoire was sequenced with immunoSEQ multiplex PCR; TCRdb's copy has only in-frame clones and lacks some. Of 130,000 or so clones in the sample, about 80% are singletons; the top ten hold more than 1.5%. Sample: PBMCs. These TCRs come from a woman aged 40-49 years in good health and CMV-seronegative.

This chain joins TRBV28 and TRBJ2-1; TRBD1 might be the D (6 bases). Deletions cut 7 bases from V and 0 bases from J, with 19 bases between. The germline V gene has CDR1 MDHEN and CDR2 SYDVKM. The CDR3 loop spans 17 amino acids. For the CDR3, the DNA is TGTGCCAGCACTTCGGCAGGGGCTAGGAGCTCCTACAATGAGCAGTTCTTC. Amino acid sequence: CASTSAGARSSYNEQFF.

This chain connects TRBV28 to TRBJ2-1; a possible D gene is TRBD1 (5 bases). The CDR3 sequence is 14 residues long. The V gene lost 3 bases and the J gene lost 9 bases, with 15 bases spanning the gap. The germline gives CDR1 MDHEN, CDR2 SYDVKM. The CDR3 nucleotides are TGTGCCAGCAGTTTGGGGCTCGGTCTTGGTGAGCAGTTCTTC. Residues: CASSLGLGLGEQFF.